Listed below are T cell receptor beta chains from one sample, sequenced in a study of cytomegalovirus exposure and HLA in healthy donors. The protocol was immunoSEQ multiplex PCR, while the TCRdb copy is restricted to in-frame clones and leaves out a portion. The top ten hold about 2% of the sample, which has some 110,000 clones, roughly 68% seen once. The specimen sequenced was PBMCs. All receptors derive from a young woman in good health and CMV-seronegative. CDR3s include the opening cysteine and the closing phenylalanine or tryptophan. The order of the fields is D gene, V gene, J gene, clone size, CDR3 protein, CDR3 DNA. The D gene is left open where the match is weak. The listing skips clone size in some rows; elsewhere it reads once, few, many or a size class.

>.|TRBV29-1|TRBJ2-3|.
CSVEKVAGTSTDTQYF
TGCAGCGTCGAAAAGGTAGCTGGGACTAGCACAGATACGCAGTATTTT
>.|TRBV29-1|TRBJ2-3|.
CSVGGGGPGGTDTQYF
TGCAGCGTTGGAGGGGGAGGGCCGGGGGGCACAGATACGCAGTATTTT
>.|TRBV28|TRBJ2-7|.
CASSSTAGNEQYF
TGTGCCAGCAGTTCAACCGCAGGGAACGAGCAGTACTTC
>TRBD1|TRBV7-2|TRBJ2-7|.
CASSLNRGSYEQYF
TGTGCCAGCAGCTTAAACAGGGGTTCCTACGAGCAGTACTTC
>TRBD2|TRBV19|TRBJ2-1|.
CASSPRTSGRPGNEQFF
TGTGCCAGTAGTCCTCGGACTAGCGGGAGGCCTGGGAATGAGCAGTTCTTC
>TRBD2|TRBV4-3|TRBJ2-1|.
CASSQVLAGASYNEQFF
TGCGCCAGCAGCCAAGTCTTGGCGGGAGCCTCCTACAATGAGCAGTTCTTC
>TRBD1|TRBV27|TRBJ1-1|.
CASSLSPRQGAKNTEAFF
TGTGCCAGCAGTTTATCTCCCCGACAGGGGGCGAAGAACACTGAAGCTTTCTTT
>.|TRBV19|TRBJ2-2|.
CASRSAGANTGELFF
TGTGCCAGTAGGTCCGCGGGCGCGAACACCGGGGAGCTGTTTTTT
>TRBD1|TRBV5-6|TRBJ1-2|.
CASSRNRGADGYTF
TGTGCCAGCAGCAGAAACAGGGGAGCAGATGGCTACACCTTC
>TRBD1|TRBV6-1|TRBJ1-3|.
CASSARDRGNTIYF
TGTGCCAGCAGTGCAAGGGACAGAGGAAACACCATATATTTT
>TRBD2|TRBV28|TRBJ2-1|.
CASSWRGYNEQFF
TGTGCCAGCAGTTGGCGGGGGTACAATGAGCAGTTCTTC
>.|TRBV7-9|TRBJ2-1|.
CASSLATRGEQFF
TGTGCCAGCAGCTTAGCGACGCGAGGTGAGCAGTTCTTC
>TRBD2|TRBV27|TRBJ2-7|once
CASSPSLAGVSYEQYF
TGTGCCAGCAGTCCCAGCTTAGCGGGAGTATCCTACGAGCAGTACTTC
>TRBD1|TRBV5-6|TRBJ2-7|.
CASSWIDRGASYEQYF
TGTGCCAGCAGCTGGATAGACAGGGGTGCGTCCTACGAGCAGTACTTC
>.|TRBV5-1|TRBJ2-3|.
CASTWERGSTDTQYF
TGCGCCAGCACCTGGGAGAGGGGGAGCACAGATACGCAGTATTTT
>.|TRBV5-6|TRBJ2-7|.
CASSLAAGTSYEQYF
TGTGCCAGCAGCTTGGCCGCGGGGACCTCCTACGAGCAGTACTTC
>.|TRBV7-6|TRBJ1-1|.
CASSLGTVITEAFF
TGTGCCAGCAGCTTAGGGACAGTGATCACTGAAGCTTTCTTT
>.|TRBV27|TRBJ2-7|.
CASSWVADYEQYF
TGTGCCAGCAGTTGGGTGGCGGACTACGAGCAGTACTTC
>.|TRBV4-1|TRBJ1-5|.
CASSQDPPGGWNNQPQHF
TGCGCCAGCAGCCAAGATCCCCCGGGGGGATGGAACAATCAGCCCCAGCATTTT
>.|TRBV11-2|TRBJ2-7|few
CASSLTEQYF
TGTGCCAGCAGCTTGACAGAGCAGTACTTC
>TRBD2|TRBV28|TRBJ2-1|.
CASSRTSGSLNEQFF
TGTGCCAGCAGTCGTACTAGCGGGAGTCTCAATGAGCAGTTCTTC
>.|TRBV10-3|TRBJ2-3|.
CAISESREGGTQYF
TGTGCCATCAGTGAGTCCCGGGAAGGGGGTACGCAGTATTTT
>.|TRBV5-4|TRBJ1-2|.
CASSLSTEPYGYTF
TGTGCCAGCAGCTTGTCGACAGAACCCTATGGCTACACCTTC
>.|TRBV28|TRBJ2-7|.
CASTSRSKPSYEQYF
TGTGCCAGCACCTCCCGTAGTAAACCTTCCTACGAGCAGTACTTC
>.|TRBV28|TRBJ2-7|.
CASRPQIPYEQYF
TGTGCCAGCAGACCGCAGATACCCTACGAGCAGTACTTC
>.|TRBV5-1|TRBJ2-5|.
CASAAFSGQETQYF
TGCGCCAGCGCCGCCTTTTCGGGTCAAGAGACCCAGTACTTC
>.|TRBV5-8|TRBJ1-1|.
CASSPDRKHEAFF
TGTGCCAGCAGCCCGGACAGAAAGCATGAAGCTTTCTTT
>TRBD2|TRBV7-9|TRBJ2-7|.
CASSLGYGRATEQYF
TGTGCCAGCAGCTTAGGCTACGGGAGGGCAACCGAGCAGTACTTC
>TRBD2|TRBV4-2|TRBJ2-1|few
CASSLSAGGLPNEQFF
TGTGCCAGCAGCCTCAGCGCGGGAGGGCTTCCCAATGAGCAGTTCTTC
>.|TRBV28|TRBJ1-5|.
CASSLSGGVNQPQHF
TGTGCCAGCAGTTTATCTGGGGGGGTCAATCAGCCCCAGCATTTT
>TRBD1|TRBV5-1|TRBJ1-4|.
CASSLGRDSATSNEKLFF
TGCGCCAGCAGCTTGGGGAGGGACAGTGCTACTTCTAATGAAAAACTGTTTTTT
>TRBD2|TRBV11-2|TRBJ2-2|few
CASSIRLADNTGELFF
TGTGCCAGCAGCATCCGACTAGCAGATAACACCGGGGAGCTGTTTTTT
>TRBD1|TRBV9|TRBJ2-7|.
CASSVRTGAEQYF
TGTGCCAGCAGCGTCAGGACAGGGGCCGAGCAGTACTTC
>.|TRBV10-3|TRBJ2-5|.
CAIGTSLGETQYF
TGTGCCATTGGGACTTCCCTGGGGGAGACCCAGTACTTC
>TRBD2|TRBV4-1|TRBJ2-1|.
CASSQDPLAGRRSYNEQFF
TGCGCCAGCAGCCAAGATCCGCTAGCGGGCCGCCGCTCCTACAATGAGCAGTTCTTC
>.|TRBV18|TRBJ2-5|.
CASSQRQQETQYF
TGTGCCAGCTCACAGCGTCAACAAGAGACCCAGTACTTC
>.|TRBV7-2|TRBJ1-3|.
CASSRATPSGIYF
TGTGCCAGCAGCCGCGCAACCCCGTCCGGCATATATTTT
>TRBD2|TRBV28|TRBJ2-7|once
CASSFLAGPSYEQYF
TGTGCCAGCAGTTTCCTAGCGGGTCCTTCCTACGAGCAGTACTTC
>TRBD1|TRBV29-1|TRBJ2-1|.
CSAGDREAAEQFF
TGCAGCGCCGGGGACAGGGAGGCCGCTGAGCAGTTCTTC
>.|TRBV7-9|TRBJ1-2|.
CASSADRYPLSNYGYTF
TGTGCCAGCAGCGCCGACAGATATCCTCTATCTAACTATGGCTACACCTTC
>TRBD2|TRBV6-4|TRBJ2-1|few
CASSKLAGVANEQFF
TGTGCCAGCAGTAAACTAGCGGGAGTAGCAAATGAGCAGTTCTTC
>TRBD1|TRBV7-9|TRBJ1-4|.
CASSRPRGQGFNEKLFF
TGTGCCAGCAGCCGGCCTAGAGGACAGGGCTTTAATGAAAAACTGTTTTTT